This TCR beta chain was observed in a study of T cells after yellow fever vaccination (dated by TCRdb to about 2019). About the investigation overall: The SMART-Seq v4 Ultra Low Input RNA kit was used to prepare libraries from fractions with low cell numbers. To follow T-cell clones before and after both primary and booster YFV17D yellow fever vaccination, bulk TCR alpha and beta repertoires underwent longitudinal sequencing. The cohort comprised two healthy male donors, one aged 18 to 30 and one aged 30 to 40 years. Bulk PBMC replicates and cell subsets were isolated from blood drawn at multiple timepoints before and after both primary and secondary immunization.

The treatment or condition label of this sample denotes: live attenuated yellow fever vaccine strain. At each blood-draw timepoint, two biological replicates of bulk PBMCs were collected. A standard Ficoll-Paque protocol was used to isolate PBMCs from peripheral blood. TriZol was used to extract RNA from bulk PBMCs, CD4 and CD8 fractions, and dextramer-positive and dextramer-negative fractions. A few counts support this clonotype. Its antigen remains unidentified. No base quality values were provided; no much bigger clone lies one nucleotide off. Broad study findings and their caveats: Computational filtering was required because FACS-sorted repertoires could contain abundant contaminating clonotypes from the bulk population. The secondary T-cell response was weaker than the primary response but faster, peaking on day 5 instead of day 15. After the booster, most clones that had expanded after primary vaccination were detected again (nearly 98% of CD4 and around nine tenths of CD8), suggesting broad maintenance of memory. Only a couple of donors were included in the study, so the extent to which the findings can be generalized is limited. A small share of clonotypes occurred in both CD4 and CD8 compartments, likely arising from convergent recombination.

TCR cDNA was synthesized by 5'RACE template switching, through which a universal primer site and unique molecular identifiers were introduced. Priming for cDNA synthesis came from both the TCR alpha and TCR beta constant segments. Libraries were amplified in two PCR steps, with sample barcodes and sequencing adapters added in the second step. Sequencing of libraries was performed on Illumina HiSeq 2500 (2x100 bp) or NovaSeq (2x150 bp). Per the authors' processing: Demultiplexing of reads and collapsing into UMI consensus sequences were performed with MIGEC, and V(D)J alignment was carried out with MiXCR. Vaccine-responding clonotypes were defined with edgeR using replicate PBMC samples, requiring FDR below 0.01 and a log2 fold change above 5 up to day 15. Each bulk clonotype received a CD4 or CD8 identity based on whether the sequenced CD4 or CD8 repertoire contained that clonotype at higher abundance. TCRdb reanalyzed the raw reads on its own, using fastp at Q25 for trimming and MiXCR for clone calling, and kept in-frame beta chains. CDR3 protein duplicates are merged, each entry listing the most common genes and DNA. TCRdb's processing, not the study's, gives the V and J calls here. This sample lists 360,000 or so distinct CDR3 sequences; more than 9% were detected once. The ten top clones hold around 18% of the sample.

The germline V gene (reference sequence) gives CDR1 as DFQATT and CDR2 as SNEGSKA. The cysteine opens and the phenylalanine closes a CDR3 of 11 amino acids. The entry retains the CDR3 DNA only, 33 bases that are in frame from base 1. V and J are truncated by 1 base and 10 bases respectively, leaving an intervening sequence of 10 bases. The chain was built from TRBV20-1 and TRBJ1-1; the D gene cannot be named for sure. This clonotype originated in a man aged 18-30 years who received the YFV17D yellow fever vaccine. The sequences come from PBMCs, collected on the day of the first yellow fever vaccination. The CDR3 region reads CSARGGGVAFF. The DNA reads as follows: TGCAGTGCTAGAGGGGGTGGAGTAGCTTTCTTT.